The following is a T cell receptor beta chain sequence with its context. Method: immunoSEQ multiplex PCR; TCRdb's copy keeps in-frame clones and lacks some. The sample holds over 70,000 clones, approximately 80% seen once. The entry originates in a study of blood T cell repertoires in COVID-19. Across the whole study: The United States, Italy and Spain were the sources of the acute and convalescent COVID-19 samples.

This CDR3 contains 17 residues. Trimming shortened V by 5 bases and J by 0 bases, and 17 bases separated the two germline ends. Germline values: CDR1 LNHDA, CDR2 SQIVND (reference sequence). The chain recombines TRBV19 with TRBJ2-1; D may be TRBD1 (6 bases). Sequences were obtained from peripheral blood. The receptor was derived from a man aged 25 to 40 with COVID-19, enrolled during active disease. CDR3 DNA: TGTGCCAGTAGTCGCCCCCAGGGGTCCTACTCCTACAATGAGCAGTTCTTC. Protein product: CASSRPQGSYSYNEQFF.